This T cell receptor beta chain derives from a study of blood T cell repertoires in COVID-19. TCRdb's copy holds only in-frame clones and misses some; the assay was immunoSEQ multiplex PCR. The profile shows 120,000 or so clones, roughly 80% of them singletons. The specimen sequenced was peripheral blood. The clonotype was recovered from a woman aged 60-75 years with acute or convalescent COVID-19.

CDR3 in DNA: TGTGCCAGCAGAGCCGGGGGTAGCAATCAGCCCCAGCATTTT. This codes for CASRAGGSNQPQHF. The genes are TRBV6-5 and TRBJ1-5; D might be TRBD1 (5 bases). V gave up 6 bases and J gave up 0 bases, with 9 bases separating them. The CDR3 consists of 14 residues. Germline V gene data show CDR1 as MNHEY and CDR2 as SVGAGI.